One and the same sample provided the 16 T cell receptor beta chains below, sequenced in a study of regulatory T cells in long-lasting Graves disease. Building of the TCR beta libraries involved iRepertoire HTBI primers and Arm-PCR of CDR3 regions. TCRdb called the multiplex PCR reads again in MiXCR, with one record for every CDR3 protein. The table records some 250,000 distinct CDR3 sequences, around 19% of them present only once. The time point was: newly diagnosed GD, antithyroid drugs for less than 3 months. After RNA was extracted from PBMCs, the TCR library was made from it. Material: peripheral blood mononuclear cells (PBMCs), obtained at new diagnosis, from a patient treated with antithyroid drugs. The receptors here all came from a female donor with Graves disease.

The gene calls are TRBV10-3 and TRBJ2-1, with D possibly matching TRBD2 (6 bases). The germline CDR1 and CDR2 sequences are ENHRY and SYGVKD. V lost 11 bases, J lost 4 bases, and 18 bases lay in between. The CDR3 contains 14 residues. Here the CDR3 DNA reads TGTGCCTCCGTTGTCGGAGGGTTTTACAATGAGCAGTTCTTC. Residues: CASVVGGFYNEQFF.

The chain has TRBV12-5 and TRBJ2-3; TRBD1 is a possible D gene (5 bases). Germline CDR1 reads LGHNT; CDR2 reads FRNRAP. This CDR3 spans 13 amino acids. V was pared by 1 base and J by 3 bases, with 5 bases between. CDR3 nucleotides: TGTGCTAGTGGTTTGGAGGGGACAGATACGCAGTATTTT. It is translated as CASGLEGTDTQYF.

The chain has TRBV20-1 and TRBJ2-2, with TRBD1 identical over 12 bases. The CDR3 covers 16 residues. With 1 base clipped from V and 5 bases from J, the junction kept 5 bases outside the gene matches. Germline-derived CDR1 and CDR2 are DFQATT and SNEGSKA (reference sequence). The CDR3 reads CSARAVGQGATGELFF. CDR3 nucleotide sequence: TGCAGTGCTAGAGCGGTGGGACAGGGGGCGACCGGGGAGCTGTTTTTT.

Ten or more counts support this clonotype. The V and J genes are TRBV28 and TRBJ1-1; TRBD1 aligns across 7 bases. There are 12 residues in the CDR3. V lost 1 base to trimming and J lost 12 bases; unmatched junction nucleotides: 5. CDR1 is MDHEN and CDR2 is SYDVKM in the germline V gene. The chain's CDR3 is CASSLLEGATFF. Written as DNA, the CDR3 is TGTGCCAGCAGTTTATTGGAGGGGGCAACTTTCTTT.

This clonotype has at least ten counts. The chain employs TRBV11-2 and TRBJ2-5, with D uncertain. Germline V gene data show CDR1 as SGHAT and CDR2 as FQNNGV. This CDR3 is 12 amino acids long. The V and J ends lost 0 bases and 5 bases respectively, with 4 bases between them. As DNA, the CDR3 is TGTGCCAGCAGCTTAGACGAGGAGACCCAGTACTTC. It codes for CASSLDEETQYF.

Of note for this clonotype: A much larger clone lies one base from this, so it may be a read error. The chain links TRBV11-2 to TRBJ2-1; D may match TRBD1 or TRBD2 (6 bases each). Germline CDR1 reads SGHAT; CDR2 reads FQNNGV. The CDR3 extends over 13 amino acids. Trimming stripped 1 base from V and 10 bases from J, with 11 bases between. The CDR3: CASSLGPGAEQFF. CDR3 coding DNA: TGTGCCAGCAGCTTAGGGCCGGGGGCGGAGCAGTTCTTC.

The CDR3 loop is CSATRGTPGQYF. DNA of the CDR3: TGCAGTGCTACGCGGGGTACCCCCGGGCAGTACTTC. V is TRBV20-1 and J is TRBJ2-7, with D possibly matching TRBD2 (6 bases). This CDR3 has 12 residues. Trimming pared 4 bases from V and 9 bases from J, leaving 16 bases between. CDR1 is DFQATT and CDR2 is SNEGSKA in the germline V gene (reference sequence).

The chain is built from TRBV5-1 and TRBJ2-5; unclear D gene. Looked up from germline, CDR1 is SGHRS and CDR2 is YFSETQ. The CDR3 extends over 13 amino acids. The V and J ends lost 5 bases and 1 base respectively, with 9 bases between them. The CDR3 DNA is TGCGCCAGCAGACCGGGCACCCAAGAGACCCAGTACTTC. As protein: CASRPGTQETQYF. Drawing the rest from reference TRBV5-1 and TRBJ2-5, the complete variable domain is KAGVTQTPRYLIKTRGQQVTLSCSPISGHRSVSWYQQTPGQGLQFLFEYFSETQRNKGNFPGRFSGRQFSNSRSEMNVSTLELGDSALYLCASRPGTQETQYFGPGTRLLVL.

Many counts were recorded for this clonotype. This chain joins TRBV6-2 or TRBV6-3 and TRBJ2-1, with 13 bases lining up with TRBD2. Germline V gives CDR1 MNHEY, CDR2 SVGEGT. The J segment lost 9 bases and the V segment lost 7 bases, leaving 6 bases of the junction unmatched. The CDR3 length is 14 residues. CDR3 coding DNA: TGTGCCAGCACCGGACTAGCGGGAGCAGTTGAGCAGTTCTTC. It is translated as CASTGLAGAVEQFF.

This clonotype was recorded at least ten times. The chain uses TRBV5-4 and TRBJ2-5; 11 bases agree with TRBD2. Per the germline V gene, CDR1 is SGHNT and CDR2 is YYREEE (reference sequence). The V segment lost 4 bases and the J segment 0 bases; nucleotides outside the gene matches: 8. This CDR3 spans 17 amino acids. CDR3 amino acids: CASSAGTSGSYQETQYF. The CDR3 bases are TGTGCCAGCAGCGCGGGGACTAGCGGTAGTTACCAAGAGACCCAGTACTTC.

Many counts were recorded for this clonotype. The chain employs TRBV6-2 or TRBV6-3 and TRBJ2-1, with D maybe TRBD2 (6 bases). This CDR3 contains 15 residues. V was shortened by 7 bases and J by 6 bases, with 19 bases between the two germline ends. From germline, CDR1 is MNHEY and CDR2 SVGEGT. CDR3 sequence: CASTQAGLGGNEQFF. CDR3 nucleotide sequence: TGTGCCAGCACTCAGGCGGGACTGGGGGGCAATGAGCAGTTCTTC.

To note about this clonotype: This may be a read error, as it is one base from a much larger clone. This chain uses TRBV15 with TRBJ2-3; 11 bases align to TRBD2. The better agreement between TRBJ2-5 and the DNA end casts doubt on the J call. There are 18 residues in the CDR3. CDR1 is LNHNV and CDR2 is YYDKDF in the germline V gene (reference sequence). CDR3: CATSRVHLGTSGPETQYF. The CDR3 DNA reads TGTGCCACCAGCAGAGTACATCTTGGGACTAGCGGTCCAGAGACCCAGTACTTC.

This clonotype was seen at least ten times. This CDR3 is CATNEVTGGGEKLFF. Written as DNA, the CDR3 is TGTGCCACCAATGAGGTGACAGGGGGAGGTGAAAAACTGTTTTTT. The V and J genes are TRBV27 and TRBJ1-4, with 9 bases aligning to TRBD1. Germline V gives CDR1 MNHEY, CDR2 SMNVEV (reference sequence). V lost 10 bases, J lost 7 bases, and 13 bases stayed unmatched. This CDR3 has 15 amino acids.

There are many counts of this clonotype. The rearrangement links TRBV5-1 to TRBJ1-2, with D maybe TRBD1 (5 bases). Germline lookup yields CDR1 SGHRS and CDR2 YFSETQ. V gave up 0 bases and J gave up 5 bases, with 14 bases separating them. The CDR3 runs 15 residues. The CDR3: CASSLAPGLSYGYTF. The CDR3 DNA is TGCGCCAGCAGCTTGGCTCCGGGACTGAGTTATGGCTACACCTTC.

The chain carries TRBV11-2 and TRBJ2-3, with D maybe TRBD1 (5 bases). The CDR3 runs to 15 residues. Trimming shortened V by 4 bases and J by 3 bases, and 14 bases separated the two germline ends. Looked up from germline, CDR1 is SGHAT and CDR2 is FQNNGV. CDR3 nucleotides: TGTGCCAGCAGCTCACAGGACGGAGAAACAGATACGCAGTATTTT. This encodes CASSSQDGETDTQYF. The full variable domain, with the rest looked up from reference TRBV11-2 and TRBJ2-3, is EAGVAQSPRYKIIEKRQSVAFWCNPISGHATLYWYQQILGQGPKLLIQFQNNGVVDDSQLPKDRFSAERLKGVDSTLKIQPAKLEDSAVYLCASSSQDGETDTQYFGPGTRLTVL.

This clonotype has a count of ten or more. The chain is built from TRBV3-1 and TRBJ1-2; perhaps TRBD1 as D (5 bases). Trimming took 1 base from V and 1 from J, leaving 7 bases between them. Germline CDR1 reads LGHDT; CDR2 reads YNNKEL (reference sequence). The CDR3 consists of 14 residues. In nucleotides, the CDR3 is TGTGCCAGCAGCCAAGCAGGGCTTAACTATGGCTACACCTTC. Translation: CASSQAGLNYGYTF.